This TCR beta chain was captured by sequencing in a study of blood T cell repertoires in COVID-19. Study overall: Samples representing acute and convalescent COVID-19 were sourced from the United States, Italy and Spain. PBMCs, B-cell-depleted T cells, or T cells were the source of the cDNA or gDNA that made up the material.

The V end lost 7 bases, the J end lost 10 bases, and 5 bases lay between the germline ends. Germline V gene lookup returns CDR1 SGDLS and CDR2 YYNGEE. This CDR3 is built from 9 residues. This clone has just a few counts. Original processing methods: It was from reference gene primer amplification that nucleated cell counts were estimated. TCRdb's table, derived via immunoSEQ multiplex PCR, lists solely in-frame clones and lacks some. D and trimming were read from the DNA, whereas the V and J calls and clone size are those reported in that table. The sample includes about 74,000 clones, around four fifths of them seen just once.

This sequence was found in a man in his 70s with acute or convalescent COVID-19. Sequencing was done on a sample of peripheral blood. The V gene is TRBV9, the J gene TRBJ1-4; D ambiguous. The CDR3 region is CASSGKLFF. The CDR3 DNA sequence: TGTGCCAGCTCGGGAAAACTGTTTTTT.